This TCR beta chain was recorded in a study of breast tumors, draining lymph nodes, adjacent tissues. Many counts were recorded for this clonotype. One entry per CDR3 protein, called by TCRdb with MiXCR from the multiplex PCR reads. The sample holds roughly 130,000 distinct CDR3 sequences, 15% to 20% seen once. Axillary draining lymph nodes of breast cancer patients supplied the node samples. The germline CDR1 and CDR2 sequences are SGHRS and YFSETQ. Trimming left V 1 base short and J 0 bases short, with 11 bases between. This CDR3 contains 17 residues. V and J are TRBV5-1 and TRBJ2-6, with TRBD1 as a possible D gene (6 bases). This TCR came from a female donor with breast cancer. Some clones in this sample may be carry-over from other donors' samples. Sequencing was done on a sample of axillary lymph node tissue. The CDR3 DNA is TGCGCCAGCAGCTTGACAGGGTTATTCTCTGGGGCCAACGTCCTGACTTTC. It yields the protein CASSLTGLFSGANVLTF.